This T cell receptor (beta chain) was sequenced during a study of blood T cell repertoires in COVID-19. As for the study in general: Spain, Italy and the United States supplied samples that represented acute and convalescent COVID-19. In each case, the material was cDNA or gDNA derived from T cells, B-cell-depleted T cells, or PBMCs.

Per the authors' pipeline: Estimated nucleated cell counts came from reference gene primer amplification. Profiled with immunoSEQ multiplex PCR; TCRdb holds only in-frame clones, not every one. Clone size and the V and J calls come from that table; the DNA yielded D and trimming. The profile shows some 160,000 clones, roughly nine tenths of them singletons. This CDR3 has 13 residues. The V end was cut by 0 bases, the J end by 5 bases, with 7 bases between. Looked up from germline, CDR1 is LGHDT and CDR2 is YNNKEL (reference sequence). The rearrangement links TRBV3-1 (or the pseudogene TRBV3-2) to TRBJ1-1; D is undetermined. The TCR comes from a woman aged 65 to 85 with acute or convalescent COVID-19. Sequencing was done on a sample of peripheral blood. The CDR3 DNA follows: TGTGCCAGCAGCCAAGAGGGGAGGACTGAAGCTTTCTTT. Amino acid sequence: CASSQEGRTEAFF.